This entry lists 19 T cell receptor beta chains sequenced from one sample in a study of T-cell reconstitution after alpha-beta-depleted transplantation in children. A library of TCRbeta sequences, prepared with unique molecular identifiers, was generated. TCRdb re-called the PCR reads with MiXCR, one entry per CDR3 protein. Altogether approximately 91,000 distinct CDR3 sequences are present, about 8% being singletons, with the ten largest covering 6.9%. The source material was PBMCs from the stem cell graft donor, sampled from the stem cell graft. These receptor sequences come from a human donor who donated a stem cell graft to a child with congenital amegakaryocytic thrombocytopenia.

Ten or more counts support this clonotype. The CDR3 is CASSTRTGAETQYF. CDR3 bases: TGTGCCAGCAGCACCCGGACAGGGGCGGAGACCCAGTACTTC. The chain recombines TRBV7-2 with TRBJ2-5, with 9 bases that match TRBD1. This CDR3 has 14 residues. The J segment lost 5 bases and the V segment lost 5 bases, leaving 6 bases of the junction unmatched. Germline V gene data show CDR1 as SGHTA and CDR2 as FQGNSA.

The chain combines TRBV5-2 with TRBJ2-7. TRBV5-2 counts as a pseudogene. This CDR3 is built from 13 residues. The CDR3 here is CARGFGLPYEQYF. The CDR3 nucleotides read TGTGCCAGGGGCTTTGGGCTCCCCTACGAGCAGTACTTC.

This clonotype was counted between two and nine times. V is TRBV5-1 and J is TRBJ2-1; 10 positions match TRBD2. Unmatched junction bases numbered 11, after V lost 4 bases and J lost 7 bases. The CDR3 runs 16 residues. Germline V CDR1 and CDR2: SGHRS, YFSETQ. Here the CDR3 DNA reads TGCGCCAGCAGCCCGCGGCTAGCGGGAGAGATGAATGAGCAGTTCTTC. This codes for CASSPRLAGEMNEQFF.

This clonotype was found many times. The chain couples TRBV27 to TRBJ2-2; 8 nucleotides match TRBD1. The CDR3 loop spans 16 amino acids. With V trimmed by 3 bases and J by 7 bases, 10 bases remained unmatched. Germline V gene lookup returns CDR1 MNHEY and CDR2 SMNVEV (reference sequence). CDR3 DNA sequence: TGTGCCAGCAGTTTGATCGGACAGGGCGGAGGCGGGGAGCTGTTTTTT. Its protein is CASSLIGQGGGGELFF.

This clonotype was observed at least ten times. The chain uses TRBV10-3 and TRBJ2-7, with 9 nucleotides matching TRBD1. The CDR3 has 13 residues. Looked up from germline, CDR1 is ENHRY and CDR2 is SYGVKD. J was trimmed by 5 bases and V by 10 bases; bases with no gene match: 9. CDR3 sequence (DNA): TGTGCCACCCGTCGGGACAGGGACCACGAGCAGTACTTC. Its protein is CATRRDRDHEQYF.

The sample holds many counts of this clonotype. The chain joins TRBV11-2 to TRBJ1-1; D ambiguous. The CDR3 runs to 17 residues. CDR1 SGHAT and CDR2 FQNNGV come from the germline V gene. Trimming took off 6 bases at V and 1 base at J, with 21 bases between the two ends. In DNA, the CDR3 is TGTGCCAGCAGATCCCCCGGACGGAGACTCCAGAACACTGAAGCTTTCTTT. Amino acids: CASRSPGRRLQNTEAFF.

This clonotype was detected many times. J is TRBJ1-2 and V is TRBV12-3 or TRBV12-4; the D is unclear. V shed 2 bases and J shed 9 bases, with 10 bases lying between them. The CDR3 is 12 residues long. The CDR3 sequence is CASSLFTASYTF. The CDR3 DNA is TGTGCCAGCAGTTTATTTACAGCTAGCTACACCTTC.

This clonotype was detected many times. This chain connects TRBV20-1 to TRBJ2-1; TRBD1 is a possible D gene (5 bases). V shed 5 bases and J shed 0 bases, with 14 bases lying between them. There are 15 residues in the CDR3. Germline V gene sequence: CDR1 DFQATT, CDR2 SNEGSKA (reference sequence). The DNA for the CDR3 is TGCAGTGCTCCCTACCACAGGCACTCCTACAATGAGCAGTTCTTC. The encoded protein is CSAPYHRHSYNEQFF.

There are many counts of this clonotype. V gene TRBV7-9 combines with J gene TRBJ2-3; maybe TRBD1 (6 bases). The CDR3 spans 14 residues. Germline assignment: CDR1 SEHNR and CDR2 FQNEAQ (reference sequence). V dropped 3 bases and J dropped 0 bases, with 7 bases sitting between them. CDR3 sequence reads: CASSLQGSTDTQYF. DNA for the CDR3: TGTGCCAGCAGCTTGCAGGGGAGCACAGATACGCAGTATTTT. Drawing the rest from reference TRBV7-9 and TRBJ2-3, the complete variable domain is DTGVSQNPRHKITKRGQNVTFRCDPISEHNRLYWYRQTLGQGPEFLTYFQNEAQLEKSRLLSDRFSAERPKGSFSTLEIQRTEQGDSAMYLCASSLQGSTDTQYFGPGTRLTVL.

This clonotype has at least ten counts. The genes are TRBV7-2 and TRBJ1-1; D possibly corresponds to TRBD1 (5 bases). Germline V gene data show CDR1 as SGHTA and CDR2 as FQGNSA. V was shortened by 1 base and J by 5 bases, with 11 bases between the two germline ends. The CDR3 covers 14 residues. The CDR3 protein is CASSLGQGVTEAFF. CDR3 in DNA: TGTGCCAGCAGCTTAGGTCAGGGTGTAACTGAAGCTTTCTTT. The entire variable domain, with the rest obtained from reference TRBV7-2 and TRBJ1-1, is as follows: GAGVSQSPSNKVTEKGKDVELRCDPISGHTALYWYRQSLGQGLEFLIYFQGNSAPDKSGLPSDRFSAERTGGSVSTLTIQRTQQEDSAVYLCASSLGQGVTEAFFGQGTRLTVV.

The sample holds a few counts of this clonotype. The chain has TRBV6-1 and TRBJ1-1, with D perhaps TRBD1 (5 bases). The CDR3 length is 13 residues. Between the trimmed V and J ends, which lost 11 bases and 1 base, there was a span of 14 bases. Per the germline V gene, CDR1 is MNHNS and CDR2 is SASEGT. In DNA, the CDR3 is TGTGCCGCTTCGGGGGATTCGAACACTGAAGCTTTCTTT. This sequence encodes CAASGDSNTEAFF.

At least ten counts were recorded for this clonotype. This chain links TRBV5-1 with TRBJ1-2; no firm D call. The CDR3 loop spans 15 amino acids. Trimming took off 0 bases at V and 4 bases at J, with 13 bases between the two ends. The germline V gene encodes CDR1 SGHRS and CDR2 YFSETQ. CDR3 coding DNA: TGCGCCAGCAGCTTGGGAGGTCCGACGAGCTATGGCTACACCTTC. The encoded protein is CASSLGGPTSYGYTF. Based on the CDR3 plus reference TRBV5-1 and TRBJ1-2, the full variable domain is KAGVTQTPRYLIKTRGQQVTLSCSPISGHRSVSWYQQTPGQGLQFLFEYFSETQRNKGNFPGRFSGRQFSNSRSEMNVSTLELGDSALYLCASSLGGPTSYGYTFGSGTRLTVV.

V gene TRBV7-2 combines with J gene TRBJ2-7, with D maybe TRBD2 (5 bases). V gave up 5 bases and J gave up 2 bases, with 19 bases separating them. Germline assignment: CDR1 SGHTA and CDR2 FQGNSA. The CDR3 runs 16 residues. CDR3 protein: CASSPPGERKTYEQYF. In nucleotides, the CDR3 is TGTGCCAGCAGCCCTCCAGGCGAGCGGAAGACCTACGAGCAGTACTTC.

This clonotype was picked up many times. The J gene is TRBJ2-3, the V gene TRBV12-3 or TRBV12-4; unclear D gene. Trimming removed 3 bases from V and 0 bases from J, with 13 bases in between. This CDR3 comprises 16 residues. The CDR3 DNA reads as TGTGCCAGCAGTTTTTGGTGGAGCTCTAGCACAGATACGCAGTATTTT. Amino acids: CASSFWWSSSTDTQYF.

There are many counts of this clonotype. The rearrangement links TRBV29-1 to TRBJ1-2; the D is unclear. The CDR3 contains 11 residues. Deletions cut 7 bases from V and 3 bases from J, with 9 bases between. In germline, CDR1 is SQVTM, CDR2 ANQGSEA. The CDR3 reads CSAGLDYGYTF. The CDR3 bases are TGCAGCGCCGGTTTGGACTATGGCTACACCTTC. The complete variable domain, with remaining parts taken from reference TRBV29-1 and TRBJ1-2, reads SAVISQKPSRDICQRGTSLTIQCQVDSQVTMMFWYRQQPGQSLTLIATANQGSEATYESGFVIDKFPISRPNLTFSTLTVSNMSPEDSSIYLCSAGLDYGYTFGSGTRLTVV.

This clonotype was seen many times. The J gene is TRBJ2-5, the V gene TRBV5-1, with a weak D call TRBD1 (5 bases). Trimming shortened V by 1 base and J by 3 bases, and 10 bases separated the two germline ends. Germline values: CDR1 SGHRS, CDR2 YFSETQ. This CDR3 spans 14 amino acids. This CDR3 reads CASSLSSTEETQYF. The CDR3 DNA is TGCGCCAGCAGCTTGTCATCGACAGAAGAGACCCAGTACTTC.

This clonotype has at least ten counts. The chain recombines TRBV12-3 or TRBV12-4 with TRBJ1-5, with D possibly being TRBD1 (6 bases). The CDR3 has 12 residues. With 1 base removed from V and 10 bases from J, the gap between germline ends came to 8 bases. The CDR3: CASSLEGGPQHF. DNA of the CDR3: TGTGCCAGCAGTTTAGAGGGGGGACCCCAGCATTTT.

This clonotype was seen ten or more times. This rearrangement joins TRBV5-4 to TRBJ1-6; no clear D. Trimming left V 0 bases short and J 3 bases short, with 7 bases between. In germline, CDR1 is SGHNT, CDR2 YYREEE (reference sequence). CDR3 size: 15 residues. The CDR3, as DNA: TGTGCCAGCAGCTTGGAGGGCGTCTATAATTCACCCCTCCACTTT. Its translation: CASSLEGVYNSPLHF.

This clonotype appeared a few times. The chain combines TRBV10-3 with TRBJ2-3, with 14 nucleotides matching TRBD2. Germline trimming cut 3 bases from V and 3 bases from J; bases unmatched to any gene: 14. Germline V CDR1 and CDR2: ENHRY, SYGVKD. This CDR3 contains 20 residues. CDR3 loop: CAISDRPRRGLAGGTDTQYF. As DNA, the CDR3 is TGTGCCATCAGTGATCGACCAAGACGTGGACTAGCGGGGGGAACAGATACGCAGTATTTT.